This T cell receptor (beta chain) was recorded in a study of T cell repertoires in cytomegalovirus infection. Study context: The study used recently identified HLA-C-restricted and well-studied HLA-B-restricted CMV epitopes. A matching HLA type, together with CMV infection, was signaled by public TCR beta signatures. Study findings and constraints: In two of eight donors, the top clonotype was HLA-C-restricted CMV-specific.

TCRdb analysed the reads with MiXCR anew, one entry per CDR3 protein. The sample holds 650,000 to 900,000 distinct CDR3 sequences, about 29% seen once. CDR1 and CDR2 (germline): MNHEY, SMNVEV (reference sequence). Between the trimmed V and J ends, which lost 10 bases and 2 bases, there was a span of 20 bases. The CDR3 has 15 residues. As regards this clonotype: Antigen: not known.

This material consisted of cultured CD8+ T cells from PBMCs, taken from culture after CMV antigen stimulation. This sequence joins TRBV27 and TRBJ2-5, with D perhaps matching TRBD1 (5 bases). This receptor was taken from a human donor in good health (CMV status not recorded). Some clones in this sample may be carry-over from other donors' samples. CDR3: CATRRARDMQETQYF. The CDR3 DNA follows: TGTGCCACCCGGAGAGCCAGGGATATGCAAGAGACCCAGTACTTC.